The 2 T cell receptor beta chains below come from one sample, sequenced in a study of T cell responses to AZD1222 COVID-19 vaccine. Profiled with immunoSEQ multiplex PCR; TCRdb holds only in-frame clones, not every one. The sample shows about 180,000 clones, around 94% of them seen only once. The sequences come from peripheral blood, collected on day 0 of AZD1222 vaccination. Receptors were obtained from an adult in good health.

The chain combines TRBV5-1 with TRBJ1-2; D call uncertain. Germline CDR1 and CDR2: SGHRS and YFSETQ. The CDR3 is made up of 13 amino acids. Trimming left V 0 bases short and J 8 bases short, with 11 bases between. CDR3 DNA sequence: TGCGCCAGCAGCTTGGAGGTACCCTGGGGCTACACCTTC. The encoded protein is CASSLEVPWGYTF.

The rearrangement links TRBV6-5 to TRBJ2-4; D is undetermined. V was cut by 2 bases and J by 1 base, with 6 bases left in between. Germline V gene lookup returns CDR1 MNHEY and CDR2 SVGAGI. The CDR3 has 14 amino acids. DNA for the CDR3: TGTGCCAGCAGTTACGGCAGGGCCAAAAACATTCAGTACTTC. Amino acid sequence: CASSYGRAKNIQYF.